The T cell receptor beta chain described here comes from a study of cytomegalovirus exposure and HLA in healthy donors (dated by TCRdb to the late 2010s). Regarding the study in general: According to an earlier analysis of several hundred of the donors, 150 million to 200 million T cells yielded over 100 million unique TCR beta sequences and about 300 Gb of sequence data. An early release that covered some 640 HLA-typed donors contained around 330 gigabases of sequencing data and some 87 million unique TCR sequences. Of the roughly 390 genotyped donors, approximately 83% fell in the genetic ancestry cluster associated with self-reported Caucasian donors. The study aimed to test whether signatures of past pathogen exposure could be identified by cataloging public T cell receptors. The T cell repertoires of several hundred subjects were profiled by immunosequencing and related to cytomegalovirus serostatus. A separate validation cohort of about 110 different subjects was used in addition to the roughly 620-subject first cohort. High-throughput TCR immunosequencing, statistical association of individual TCRs with disease status, and machine learning were combined to predict cytomegalovirus infection status. A later analysis re-examined previously published TCR beta repertoires from 600 to 700 donors and added high-resolution HLA genotyping to investigate patterns of TCR occurrence. The later analysis used no new phenotypic data to find candidate immune exposures, relying instead on TCR beta sequences and their occurrence across donors. An earlier analysis of 587 of the donors used high-throughput TCR beta sequencing to judge whether each TCR beta V gene segment behaved as functional or pseudogenic. Alongside the repertoire data, information on donor age, sex, ethnicity and CMV serostatus was compiled. A later genetic analysis took genome-wide SNP genotypes for about three fifths of the 666 donors and used that subset as a discovery cohort. All discovery cohort repertoires had been generated using a single sequencing platform. HLA typing included class I and class II loci at four-digit resolution. The number of typed donors differed by locus: about 620-640 for A, B, C, DRB1 and DQB1; roughly 510 for DQA1; approximately 600 for DPA1; and about 450 for DPB1. Roughly five DR-DQ haplotypes were handled as single units for association and clustering, since linkage in the cohort was strong. On average, around 240,000 unique TCR beta nucleotide sequences were sequenced per donor among fewer than 500 genotyped donors of the cohort, with about 17% of those sequences being non-productive.

About this clone: Its antigen has not been determined. No base qualities exist here, and no much larger clone lies one base off it.

The cohort consisted of fewer than 700 healthy bone marrow donors. At the time of sampling, all cohort members were nominally healthy, though unrecorded immune exposures were likely present. The donor was CMV seronegative and was included in the group of under 450 seronegative cohort members. A peripheral blood sample was provided by each donor, and peripheral blood mononuclear cells were used for TCR beta sequencing. Genomic DNA extraction from the blood cell samples was performed with the Qiagen DNeasy Blood Extraction Kit. Libraries came from the immunoSEQ multiplex PCR assay. A mixture of 60 forward primers for TCR Vbeta segments and 13 reverse primers for TCR Jbeta segments was used in the multiplex PCR. Amplification of the CDR3 region of rearranged TCR beta genes was performed with a multiplex PCR assay on genomic DNA. Amplified TCR beta libraries were sequenced as 87-base-pair reads on the Illumina HiSeq System. Under the source paper's analysis protocol: A later analysis tallied tens of millions of unique TCR beta chains across the 700 or so repertoires, and some 12 million of those chains were shared by two or more donors. To remove PCR and sequencing errors, raw reads were error-corrected and collapsed into unique sequences using a nearest-neighbor algorithm that merged closely related sequences. Alignment of CDR3 sequences to IMGT reference sequences was used to assign V, D and J gene segments. Each retained sequence needed at least a six-nucleotide match to both a V gene segment and a J gene segment. Rearrangements were called productive when the CDR3 lacked stop codons and stayed in frame with V and J; all others were non-productive. Following IMGT convention, CDR3 was defined as the stretch from the second conserved V-encoded cysteine to the conserved J-encoded phenylalanine. In an earlier analysis of around 600 of the donors, sequences lacking an unambiguous match to a single V gene segment were excluded. An earlier analysis of approximately 590 of the donors called V segments functional above 56.7% productive rearrangements and segregating when the between-donor standard deviation exceeded 5%. A statistical classification framework was built to diagnose cytomegalovirus status from the catalog of TCR beta chain sequences. In a later analysis, TCR nucleotide sequences were compared against IMGT/GENE-DB human TR gene sequences so that V and J genes could be assigned. Using the TCRdist pipeline, a later analysis assigned CDR3 sequences along with most-parsimonious VDJ recombination scenarios. In a later analysis, each TCR beta chain was defined by its CDR3 amino acid sequence together with its V-gene family, and reads lacking a unique V-gene family were excluded. A later analysis removed roughly 590 highly shared, low-generation-probability nucleotide sequences to deal with suspected cross-contamination and a sequencing artifact. In a later analysis, a clonal expansion index was calculated for each public chain from normalized within-repertoire ranks of inferred template counts. In a later analysis, generation probabilities were computed with a VDJ recombination model fitted to out-of-frame rearrangements, and the resulting probabilities were checked against IGoR. A later analysis scored TCR-TCR, TCR-HLA and TCR-CMV co-occurrence with hypergeometric tests, applying a repertoire-size bias correction to TCR pairs. In a later analysis, false discovery rates were estimated by permuting HLA or CMV assignments 20 times. In a later analysis, co-occurring TCRs were grouped using DBSCAN, with TCRdist sequence similarity added in when clustering inside HLA-allele-positive subsets. For co-occurrence clustering, repertoires with fewer than 30,000 or more than 120,000 public chains were excluded, along with about five repertoires with anomalous nucleotide sharing. TCRdb provides this immuneACCESS table in a form limited to in-frame rearrangements. Some clones are lacking; in checked studies, under half of them reflect an unresolved V gene, and why the rest are absent is not known. V, J and clone size reflect that table, while D and trimming were determined from the DNA. The sample profile shows about 170,000 clones; over 60% of them were found once. In total, the top ten clones hold approximately 2.4% of the sample.

The CDR3 runs 14 residues from the cysteine to the phenylalanine. The retained sequence is limited to the CDR3, 42 bases, with the frame set at the first base. The germline V gene yields SGHNT for CDR1 and YENEEA for CDR2. V is clipped by 5 bases and J by 5 bases, and the sequence between their germline boundaries is 13 bases long. Points the paper makes about the study in general: According to a later analysis, TCR association rates differed among HLA loci, with DRB1 alleles showing the most associated TCRs and HLA-C alleles showing the fewest. Three of the identified cytomegalovirus-associated TCR beta chains were confirmed in vitro to be specific for cytomegalovirus antigens. In a later analysis, most CMV-associated TCR beta chains were found to appear HLA-restricted, with HLA associations seemingly driven largely by CMV exposure. HLA typing was unavailable for some donors at each locus, so association tests used only the typed subset. In a later analysis, HLA-associated TCR beta chains showed more clonal expansion and lower generation probabilities than non-associated chains that were equally common. In this cohort, only TCR beta chains were sequenced, and detectable features were limited by the absence of alpha or paired-chain data. For the cohort, immune exposure information was limited to CMV serostatus. In a later genetic analysis, fewer N-insertions in productive TCRs were reported among donors in an Asian-associated ancestry cluster than the roughly 640-donor mean. When HLA alleles, especially DR and DQ, strongly co-occurred, attributing TCR associations to individual alleles was difficult. At a false discovery rate of 0.05, a later analysis linked about 16,000 TCR beta sequences to specific HLA alleles. A further reported finding was that TCR beta sequences accurately predicted the HLA-A and HLA-B alleles for most subjects in the first cohort. Linkage disequilibrium might explain the correlated functional status among segregating V segments, but an unknown experimental factor could not be excluded. Some IMGT-functional V segments, including TRBV6-2 and TRBV6-3, could not be distinguished by the 87-base-pair reads and were therefore excluded. The presence/absence analyses assumed that sequencing depth was roughly uniform across donors, and that assumption may not be true. Most TCR sequences were seen in very few donors, while some public TCRs were found in many individuals. A cluster of highly shared sequence variants was judged likely to be a technical artifact of the sequencing pipeline. In both the original and validation cohorts, the classifier was reported to diagnose cytomegalovirus status with high specificity and sensitivity. Broadly in line with IMGT annotations, most TCR beta V segments showed up in productive rearrangements about 87% or about 30% of the time in an earlier analysis of about 500 of the donors. The study gave a list of around 170 TCR beta chains associated with cytomegalovirus. The authors suggested that the approach could potentially be generalized to other disease states and immunological phenotypes. According to a later analysis, parvovirus B19, influenza, CMV and Epstein-Barr virus appeared linked to several top co-occurrence clusters. Because counts were too low, roughly 16 rarely observed V segments, including chromosome 9 orphons, were left out of the earlier analysis of several hundred of the donors. In a later genetic analysis, a missense DCLRE1C variant was associated with V-gene and J-gene trimming of TCR beta chains, and the association was replicated in an independent cohort.

This TCR derives from a woman in her forties or fifties in good health and CMV-seronegative. Sequenced material: PBMCs. This receptor chain uses TRBV11-3 and TRBJ1-5; the D segment cannot be called with confidence. At the DNA level, the sequence is TGTGCCAGCAGCCCCCACGCAGGTTATCAGCCCCAGCATTTT. Its coded protein is CASSPHAGYQPQHF. Extended through the reference TRBV11-3 and TRBJ1-5 proteins, this CDR3 yields the full variable domain: EAGVVQSPRYKIIEKKQPVAFWCNPISGHNTLYWYLQNLGQGPELLIRYENEEAVDDSQLPKDRFSAERLKGVDSTLKIQPAELGDSAVYLCASSPHAGYQPQHFGDGTRLSIL.